This T cell receptor (beta chain) is from a study of regulatory T cells in long-lasting Graves disease. At the level of the study: Persistence in Graves' disease required over 5 years of antithyroid drugs plus positive TSH receptor antibodies.

Arm-PCR with iRepertoire HTBI primers amplified the CDR3 regions for these TCR beta libraries. TCRdb recomputed calls from the multiplex PCR reads with MiXCR, one row per CDR3 protein. Altogether about 470,000 distinct CDR3 sequences are present, 20% to 25% being singletons, with the ten largest covering 7.8%. Time point specified: persistent/refractory GD, antithyroid drugs over 5 years with positive TRAb. The TCR library used RNA extracted from PBMCs. Graves' disease diagnosis followed American Thyroid Association guidelines. The CDR3 has 14 amino acids. J lost 4 bases, V lost 7 bases, and 7 bases had no gene match. CDR1 and CDR2 (germline): MDHEN, SYDVKM.

J is TRBJ2-1 and V is TRBV28, with 7 bases identical to TRBD1. This TCR was sampled from a female donor with Graves disease. The sample here was peripheral blood mononuclear cells (PBMCs), taken when the disease was refractory, from a patient treated with antithyroid drugs. In DNA, the CDR3 is TGTGCCAGCAACTACAGGGGTCTTTACAATGAGCAGTTCTTC. Protein sequence: CASNYRGLYNEQFF.